These T cell receptor beta chains were read from a single sample in a study of blood T cell repertoires in COVID-19. Repertoires were generated with immunoSEQ multiplex PCR, while TCRdb's copy carries only in-frame clones and drops some. Of some 100,000 clones in the sample, just over 85% were seen once. Sequenced input: peripheral blood. These receptors originate from a man between 50 and 59 years old with COVID-19, enrolled during active disease. Both conserved end residues are part of each CDR3. A D gene is named only where the DNA matches it firmly. Clone size, where shown, is once, few, many, or a class for clones that have expanded.

CASSKTGVHTEAFF	TGTGCCAGCAGCAAAACAGGGGTTCACACTGAAGCTTTCTTT	TRBV13	TRBJ1-1	.	TRBD1
CASSERTGLGYGYTF	TGTGCCAGCAGTGAAAGGACAGGTCTCGGCTATGGCTACACCTTC	TRBV25-1	TRBJ1-2	.	TRBD1
CASSRGGIQGLALHF	TGTGCCAGCAGCCGGGGGGGTATACAGGGTTTAGCCCTCCACTTT	TRBV5-8	TRBJ1-6	.	.
CASSSYRYSNQPQHF	TGTGCCAGCAGCTCCTACAGGTATAGCAATCAGCCCCAGCATTTT	TRBV5-8	TRBJ1-5	.	.
CASSLTDSSEAFF	TGTGCCAGTAGTCTCACCGACAGCTCTGAAGCTTTCTTT	TRBV19	TRBJ1-1	once	.
CASSRTGVGAYGYTF	TGTGCCAGCAGCCGCACAGGGGTGGGAGCCTATGGCTACACCTTC	TRBV7-9	TRBJ1-2	.	TRBD1
CASCANRRVAPLHF	TGTGCCAGTTGTGCCAATCGCAGGGTAGCACCCCTCCACTTT	TRBV7-2	TRBJ1-6	few	.
CASSLWGLANTDTQYF	TGTGCCAGCAGTTTATGGGGACTAGCCAACACAGATACGCAGTATTTT	TRBV27	TRBJ2-3	.	TRBD2
CATVRGSFGYTF	TGTGCCACCGTCCGGGGGTCGTTTGGCTACACCTTC	TRBV19	TRBJ1-2	.	.
CASRDSRGCYEQYF	TGTGCCAGCAGGGATTCAAGGGGCTGCTACGAGCAGTACTTC	TRBV9	TRBJ2-7	.	.
CASSLTGTGLYTGELFF	TGTGCCAGCAGCTTAACCGGGACAGGCCTTTACACCGGGGAGCTGTTTTTT	TRBV7-3	TRBJ2-2	once	TRBD1
CASSPLGGIGELFF	TGTGCCAGCAGCCCACTCGGCGGGATCGGGGAGCTGTTTTTT	TRBV2	TRBJ2-2	.	.
CASSTGTDTEAFF	TGTGCCAGCAGCACCGGGACAGACACTGAAGCTTTCTTT	TRBV5-4	TRBJ1-1	.	TRBD1
CASSPLGLQNQETQYF	TGTGCCAGCTCACCGTTGGGACTACAGAACCAAGAGACCCAGTACTTC	TRBV18	TRBJ2-5	.	TRBD2
CASSFTPGTGYEKLFF	TGCGCCAGCAGCTTTACACCCGGGACAGGATATGAAAAACTGTTTTTT	TRBV5-1	TRBJ1-4	.	TRBD1
CASSQRGSAYEQYF	TGTGCCAGCAGCCAACGGGGGAGCGCCTACGAGCAGTACTTC	TRBV3-1/TRBV3-2	TRBJ2-7	.	.
CASSSELTGNTEAFF	TGCGCCAGCAGCTCGGAACTGACGGGGAACACTGAAGCTTTCTTT	TRBV5-1	TRBJ1-1	.	.
CASSEVRGPNYGYTF	TGTGCCAGCAGTGAAGTGCGGGGACCTAACTATGGCTACACCTTC	TRBV6-1	TRBJ1-2	.	.
CASSLSGRGNEQYF	TGTGCCAGCAGTTTATCGGGCAGGGGAAATGAGCAGTACTTC	TRBV27	TRBJ2-7	.	.
CASSLPGLEYYGYTF	TGTGCCAGCAGCCTACCGGGACTGGAGTACTATGGCTACACCTTC	TRBV3-1/TRBV3-2	TRBJ1-2	.	.
CASSLGGGYEQYF	TGTGCCAGCAGCTTAGGGGGCGGATACGAGCAGTACTTC	TRBV7-3	TRBJ2-7	.	.
CASSQERTGGQPQHF	TGTGCCAGCAGCCAGGAAAGGACAGGGGGCCAGCCCCAGCATTTT	TRBV4-2	TRBJ1-5	.	TRBD1
CASSQRTEGSNTEAFF	TGCGCCAGCAGCCAACGAACTGAGGGATCGAACACTGAAGCTTTCTTT	TRBV4-3	TRBJ1-1	once	.
CASSRGGEETQYF	TGTGCCAGCAGCCGTGGCGGAGAAGAGACCCAGTACTTC	TRBV4-2	TRBJ2-5	.	.
CASSKSSAGANVLTF	TGTGCCAGCAGCAAATCTAGCGCCGGGGCCAACGTCCTGACTTTC	TRBV3-1/TRBV3-2	TRBJ2-6	.	.
CASSPRTGARGYEQYF	TGCGCCAGCAGCCCTCGGACAGGGGCGCGGGGTTACGAGCAGTACTTC	TRBV5-1	TRBJ2-7	.	TRBD1
CASSELTGTNEKLFF	TGTGCCAGCAGTGAATTGACAGGAACAAATGAAAAACTGTTTTTT	TRBV6-1	TRBJ1-4	.	.
CASSQEPTGLTDTQYF	TGTGCCAGCAGCCAAGAGCCGACAGGGTTGACAGATACGCAGTATTTT	TRBV3-1/TRBV3-2	TRBJ2-3	.	TRBD1
CASSEHRVTEAFF	TGTGCCAGCAGTGAACACAGGGTTACTGAAGCTTTCTTT	TRBV25-1	TRBJ1-1	.	.
CASSADRVGYNEQFF	TGTGCCAGCTCCGCGGACAGGGTGGGCTACAATGAGCAGTTCTTC	TRBV18	TRBJ2-1	.	TRBD1
CASSLVAGGTGELFF	TGTGCCAGCAGCTTAGTAGCGGGGGGCACCGGGGAGCTGTTTTTT	TRBV7-2	TRBJ2-2	.	TRBD2
CAWSSPGTHNSPLHF	TGTGCCTGGAGTTCTCCGGGAACACATAATTCACCCCTCCACTTT	TRBV30	TRBJ1-6	few	.
CSAMGGNEQFF	TGCAGTGCCATGGGGGGGAATGAGCAGTTCTTC	TRBV20-1	TRBJ2-1	.	TRBD2
CASSLDVVRTDTQYF	TGTGCCAGCAGCTTAGATGTGGTTAGAACAGATACGCAGTATTTT	TRBV7-9	TRBJ2-3	.	.
CASSRGLEGTGELFF	TGTGCCAGCAGCCGAGGACTAGAGGGCACCGGGGAGCTGTTTTTT	TRBV3-1/TRBV3-2	TRBJ2-2	.	TRBD2
CASSIEDNRVYEQYF	TGTGCCAGTAGTATAGAAGACAACAGGGTCTACGAGCAGTACTTC	TRBV19	TRBJ2-7	.	.
CASSPRDTGELFF	TGTGCCAGCAGCCCCAGGGACACCGGGGAGCTGTTTTTT	TRBV27	TRBJ2-2	.	.
CASSLDNRLMNTEAFF	TGTGCCAGCAGCTTAGACAACAGGCTTATGAACACTGAAGCTTTCTTT	TRBV7-6	TRBJ1-1	.	.
CASSWGGQDNEQFF	TGCGCCAGCAGCTGGGGGGGACAGGACAATGAGCAGTTCTTC	TRBV5-1	TRBJ2-1	.	.
CSAKRNGYTF	TGCAGTGCTAAGAGGAATGGCTACACCTTC	TRBV20-1	TRBJ1-2	.	.
CAWSVRLSGGNTGELFF	TGTGCCTGGAGTGTTCGCCTTAGCGGGGGGAACACCGGGGAGCTGTTTTTT	TRBV30	TRBJ2-2	few	TRBD2
CASSSHRGNIEQYF	TGTGCCAGCAGCTCCCATCGAGGGAACATCGAGCAGTACTTC	TRBV7-8	TRBJ2-7	.	.
CAWSVRRLMNTEAFF	TGTGCCTGGAGTGTTCGGAGACTAATGAACACTGAAGCTTTCTTT	TRBV30	TRBJ1-1	.	.
CASSQELGDSEKLFF	TGTGCCAGCAGCCAAGAATTAGGGGACAGTGAAAAACTGTTTTTT	TRBV4-2	TRBJ1-4	.	TRBD1
CASSPRQGRVNEKLFF	TGCGCCAGCAGCCCGCGACAGGGACGGGTTAATGAAAAACTGTTTTTT	TRBV4-1	TRBJ1-4	.	TRBD1
CATRQGGVGFF	TGTGCCACCCGACAGGGTGGTGTGGGGTTTTTT	TRBV19	TRBJ1-4	once	TRBD1
CASSFGLAGQTQYF	TGTGCCAGCAGCTTTGGACTAGCCGGACAGACCCAGTACTTC	TRBV11-2	TRBJ2-5	.	TRBD2
CASSSGYTGNSPLHF	TGTGCCAGCAGTAGCGGATACACAGGGAATTCACCCCTCCACTTT	TRBV6-5	TRBJ1-6	.	.
CATSDRTGRDEQYF	TGTGCCACCAGTGATAGGACAGGGCGGGACGAGCAGTACTTC	TRBV24-1	TRBJ2-7	.	TRBD1
CASSYSLAGSGANVLTF	TGTGCCAGCAGTTACTCTCTGGCGGGCTCTGGGGCCAACGTCCTGACTTTC	TRBV6-2/TRBV6-3	TRBJ2-6	.	.
CASSGARGGHGELFF	TGTGCCAGCAGCGGGGCGAGAGGGGGCCACGGGGAGCTGTTTTTT	TRBV9	TRBJ2-2	.	TRBD1
CASSRGTAYGYTF	TGTGCCAGTAGCCGCGGGACAGCCTATGGCTACACCTTC	TRBV19	TRBJ1-2	.	TRBD1
CASSLDGQGAYGYTF	TGTGCCAGCAGCTTGGATGGACAGGGGGCTTATGGCTACACCTTC	TRBV5-4	TRBJ1-2	.	TRBD1
CASSLNSGGGPEQFF	TGTGCCAGCAGCTTAAATAGCGGGGGGGGCCCGGAGCAGTTCTTC	TRBV7-2	TRBJ2-1	.	TRBD2
CASSLRVAGVSYEQYF	TGTGCCAGCAGCTTAAGAGTAGCGGGGGTATCCTACGAGCAGTACTTC	TRBV7-2	TRBJ2-7	few	TRBD2